A selection of T cell receptor beta chains follows, all from one sample in a study of shared clonotypes between healthy human individuals. Using immunoSEQ multiplex PCR, the repertoire was profiled, and TCRdb retains in-frame clones only, with some absent. The sample lists about 2 million clones, around 96% occurring once. Sequenced sample: naive CD8+ T cells sorted from blood. Source of these receptors: a man between 18 and 35 years old in good health. Each CDR3 is given with its conserved first and last residue. The order of the fields is D gene, V gene, J gene, clone size, CDR3 DNA, CDR3 protein. D genes are given only for firm matches. The size field is filled for only some rows; it gives once, few, many or a size class.

D gene: -
V gene: TRBV5-8
J gene: TRBJ2-7
clone size: -
CDR3 DNA: TGTGCCAGCAGCTGGGAGAGCTCCTACGAGCAGTACTTC
CDR3 protein: CASSWESSYEQYF

D gene: -
V gene: TRBV27
J gene: TRBJ1-2
clone size: -
CDR3 DNA: TGTGCCAGCAGTTTTGGTCAGGGCGTCGCGAACTATGGCTACACCTTC
CDR3 protein: CASSFGQGVANYGYTF

D gene: -
V gene: TRBV30
J gene: TRBJ2-5
clone size: -
CDR3 DNA: TGTGCCTGGAGTTGGGTGGGAGAGACCCAGTACTTC
CDR3 protein: CAWSWVGETQYF

D gene: TRBD1
V gene: TRBV4-3
J gene: TRBJ2-1
clone size: -
CDR3 DNA: TGCGCCAGCAGCCGGGGGACAGACTACAATGAGCAGTTCTTC
CDR3 protein: CASSRGTDYNEQFF

D gene: TRBD1
V gene: TRBV9
J gene: TRBJ1-3
clone size: -
CDR3 DNA: TGTGCCAGCAGCTCACGGACAGGGGGTACTGGAAACACCATATATTTT
CDR3 protein: CASSSRTGGTGNTIYF

D gene: TRBD1
V gene: TRBV4-1
J gene: TRBJ1-1
clone size: -
CDR3 DNA: TGCGCCAGCAGCCAAGTACAGGGGGGGAACACTGAAGCTTTCTTT
CDR3 protein: CASSQVQGGNTEAFF

D gene: -
V gene: TRBV4-1
J gene: TRBJ2-7
clone size: once
CDR3 DNA: TGCGCCAGCAGCCATAAAGACGCCACCACCTACGAGCAGTACTTC
CDR3 protein: CASSHKDATTYEQYF

D gene: TRBD2
V gene: TRBV5-1
J gene: TRBJ2-7
clone size: -
CDR3 DNA: TGCGCCAGCAGCTTGTTCGGGGAGGGGGAGCAGTACTTC
CDR3 protein: CASSLFGEGEQYF

D gene: -
V gene: TRBV4-3
J gene: TRBJ1-1
clone size: -
CDR3 DNA: TGCGCCAGCAGCCAAGATGTTGGGGATTTGAACACTGAAGCTTTCTTT
CDR3 protein: CASSQDVGDLNTEAFF

D gene: TRBD1
V gene: TRBV27
J gene: TRBJ1-5
clone size: -
CDR3 DNA: TGTGCCAGCTCCCAGGGGGGGAGCAATCAGCCCCAGCATTTT
CDR3 protein: CASSQGGSNQPQHF

D gene: -
V gene: TRBV6-5
J gene: TRBJ2-3
clone size: -
CDR3 DNA: TGTGCCAGCAGTTACTCCTTAGGGACAGATACGCAGTATTTT
CDR3 protein: CASSYSLGTDTQYF

D gene: -
V gene: TRBV10-1
J gene: TRBJ2-7
clone size: -
CDR3 DNA: TGCGCCAGCAGTGAGTCAAAAGGTTACGAGCAGTACTTC
CDR3 protein: CASSESKGYEQYF

D gene: TRBD1
V gene: TRBV27
J gene: TRBJ2-2
clone size: -
CDR3 DNA: TGTGCCAGCAGTTTGTCACTCCGGGACAGGGGAGGTACCGGGGAGCTGTTTTTT
CDR3 protein: CASSLSLRDRGGTGELFF

D gene: -
V gene: TRBV6-6
J gene: TRBJ1-1
clone size: once
CDR3 DNA: TGTGCCAGCAGTTACGGTCCGGGGCTGAACACTGAAGCTTTCTTT
CDR3 protein: CASSYGPGLNTEAFF

D gene: -
V gene: TRBV10-1
J gene: TRBJ1-1
clone size: once
CDR3 DNA: TGCGCCAGCAGTGAGGGGGGGACGAACACTGAAGCTTTCTTT
CDR3 protein: CASSEGGTNTEAFF

D gene: -
V gene: TRBV7-9
J gene: TRBJ2-7
clone size: few
CDR3 DNA: TGTGCCAGCAGCCCAGGGGGGTACGAGCAGTACTTC
CDR3 protein: CASSPGGYEQYF

D gene: TRBD1
V gene: TRBV19
J gene: TRBJ1-2
clone size: -
CDR3 DNA: TGTGCCAGTACCCCGACAGGGGGCGATAACTATGGCTACACCTTC
CDR3 protein: CASTPTGGDNYGYTF

D gene: -
V gene: TRBV6-1
J gene: TRBJ2-5
clone size: -
CDR3 DNA: TGTGCCAGCAGTGCCTACGCTTGGGGGTTCCAAGAGACCCAGTACTTC
CDR3 protein: CASSAYAWGFQETQYF

D gene: -
V gene: TRBV14
J gene: TRBJ1-6
clone size: -
CDR3 DNA: TGTGCCAGCAGCCAAGATCTTGGGGGGTCCTATAATTCACCCCTCCACTTT
CDR3 protein: CASSQDLGGSYNSPLHF

D gene: TRBD1
V gene: TRBV27
J gene: TRBJ2-7
clone size: -
CDR3 DNA: TGTGCCAGCAGTTTCTCGTCGGGACAGGGCTTCAACGAGCAGTACTTC
CDR3 protein: CASSFSSGQGFNEQYF

D gene: -
V gene: TRBV27
J gene: TRBJ2-3
clone size: -
CDR3 DNA: TGTGCCAGCAGTTTATGGGAGCGAGATACGCAGTATTTT
CDR3 protein: CASSLWERDTQYF

D gene: TRBD1
V gene: TRBV6-5
J gene: TRBJ2-7
clone size: -
CDR3 DNA: TGTGCCAGCTGTTTGGGACAGGGTTACGAGCAGTACTTC
CDR3 protein: CASCLGQGYEQYF

D gene: -
V gene: TRBV7-9
J gene: TRBJ2-1
clone size: -
CDR3 DNA: TGTGCCAGCAGCTTAGATCCCTACAATGAGCAGTTCTTC
CDR3 protein: CASSLDPYNEQFF

D gene: -
V gene: TRBV6-5
J gene: TRBJ2-2
clone size: -
CDR3 DNA: TGTGCCAGCCGTACCCGGAACACCGGGGAGCTGTTTTTT
CDR3 protein: CASRTRNTGELFF

D gene: -
V gene: TRBV10-1
J gene: TRBJ1-1
clone size: -
CDR3 DNA: TGCGCCAGCAGTGAGGCAACAGGAGGAGACACTGAAGCTTTCTTT
CDR3 protein: CASSEATGGDTEAFF

D gene: TRBD1
V gene: TRBV19
J gene: TRBJ2-7
clone size: -
CDR3 DNA: TGTGCCAGTAGTATAGGTCCGGGACAGGGACCCTACGAGCAGTACTTC
CDR3 protein: CASSIGPGQGPYEQYF

D gene: -
V gene: TRBV12-5
J gene: TRBJ1-5
clone size: -
CDR3 DNA: TGTGCTAGTGGGACGCCCCGGGACCATAGCAATCAGCCCCAGCATTTT
CDR3 protein: CASGTPRDHSNQPQHF

D gene: -
V gene: TRBV5-4
J gene: TRBJ2-3
clone size: -
CDR3 DNA: TGTGCCAGCAGCTTATTGGTGGCAGATACGCAGTATTTT
CDR3 protein: CASSLLVADTQYF

D gene: TRBD1
V gene: TRBV7-9
J gene: TRBJ2-1
clone size: -
CDR3 DNA: TGTGCCAGCCAGGGACAGGGGGCTCCCTACTCCTACAATGAGCAGTTCTTC
CDR3 protein: CASQGQGAPYSYNEQFF

D gene: -
V gene: TRBV2
J gene: TRBJ2-7
clone size: -
CDR3 DNA: TGTGCCAGTAAACTCTCGGCGGGGAACTCCTACGAGCAGTACTTC
CDR3 protein: CASKLSAGNSYEQYF

D gene: -
V gene: TRBV30
J gene: TRBJ1-1
clone size: few
CDR3 DNA: TGTGCCTGGAGTGTGATGTTCGCTGAAGCTTTCTTT
CDR3 protein: CAWSVMFAEAFF

D gene: TRBD2
V gene: TRBV7-3
J gene: TRBJ2-3
clone size: -
CDR3 DNA: TGTGCCAGCAGCTTAATAGGCGGGGGAACAGATACGCAGTATTTT
CDR3 protein: CASSLIGGGTDTQYF

D gene: -
V gene: TRBV7-9
J gene: TRBJ2-3
clone size: -
CDR3 DNA: TGTGCCAGCAGCTTATTGGTGCCTCGGGGTCTTCGCACAGATACGCAGTATTTT
CDR3 protein: CASSLLVPRGLRTDTQYF

D gene: TRBD2
V gene: TRBV9
J gene: TRBJ2-1
clone size: -
CDR3 DNA: TGTGCCAGCAGCGTAGAGTGGCTAGCGGGCCCACCCTCCTACAATGAGCAGTTCTTC
CDR3 protein: CASSVEWLAGPPSYNEQFF

D gene: -
V gene: TRBV29-1
J gene: TRBJ2-7
clone size: -
CDR3 DNA: TGCAGCGTTGTTCAGACCTCCTACGAGCAGTACTTC
CDR3 protein: CSVVQTSYEQYF

D gene: -
V gene: TRBV10-3
J gene: TRBJ1-1
clone size: -
CDR3 DNA: TGTGCCATCAGTGTCAGGGAGGGGATGAACACTGAAGCTTTCTTT
CDR3 protein: CAISVREGMNTEAFF

D gene: -
V gene: TRBV27
J gene: TRBJ2-7
clone size: once
CDR3 DNA: TGTGCCAGCAGTTTAAACCCCCAGGTTTACGAGCAGTACTTC
CDR3 protein: CASSLNPQVYEQYF

D gene: -
V gene: TRBV27
J gene: TRBJ1-3
clone size: once
CDR3 DNA: TGTGCCAGCAGTTTGAGGGCTCACGGAAACACCATATATTTT
CDR3 protein: CASSLRAHGNTIYF

D gene: -
V gene: TRBV13
J gene: TRBJ1-1
clone size: once
CDR3 DNA: TGTGCCAGCAGCTTAGAAGGACAGAAATACACTGAAGCTTTCTTT
CDR3 protein: CASSLEGQKYTEAFF

D gene: -
V gene: TRBV28
J gene: TRBJ2-3
clone size: -
CDR3 DNA: TGTGCCAGCAGTTTACGTACAGATACGCAGTATTTT
CDR3 protein: CASSLRTDTQYF

D gene: TRBD2
V gene: TRBV2
J gene: TRBJ2-7
clone size: -
CDR3 DNA: TGTGCCAGCAGTGAATTGGAAGCGGGGGCCTCCTACGAGCAGTACTTC
CDR3 protein: CASSELEAGASYEQYF